This T cell receptor beta chain was observed in a study of blood T cell repertoires in COVID-19. The method was immunoSEQ multiplex PCR; TCRdb's version includes in-frame clones alone and lacks a portion of them. This sample has around 440,000 clones, with 88% found just once. The CDR3 has 14 amino acids. The rearrangement joins TRBV1 to TRBJ2-7; the DNA was not used to check the table's D call, TRBD2. TRBV1 is marked as a pseudogene. This clonotype was obtained from a woman between 45 and 60 years old with COVID-19, enrolled during active disease. The sequenced sample consisted of peripheral blood. CDR3 sequence reads: CTSSLGGAGYEQYF. In DNA, the CDR3 is TGCACCAGCAGCCTGGGGGGGGCGGGCTACGAGCAGTACTTC.